Following are 26 T cell receptor beta chains from one sample sequenced in a study of T cell responses to AZD1222 COVID-19 vaccine. Sequencing used immunoSEQ multiplex PCR; TCRdb keeps in-frame clones, though not all of them. Of 150,000 to 180,000 clones in the sample, roughly nine tenths were seen once. Sequencing used peripheral blood, obtained on day 0 of MenACWY control vaccination. The origin of the receptors is an adult in good health.

This rearrangement joins TRBV9 to TRBJ2-7; perhaps TRBD2 as D (5 bases). V gave up 0 bases and J gave up 0 bases, with 10 bases separating them. Germline V gene data show CDR1 as SGDLS and CDR2 as YYNGEE. This CDR3 is built from 15 residues. In nucleotides, the CDR3 is TGTGCCAGCAGCGTAGTTGGTGGGAGCTCCTACGAGCAGTACTTC. Translating gives CASSVVGGSSYEQYF.

This clone was found a few times. The chain employs TRBV28 and TRBJ2-1, with TRBD1 as a possible D gene (6 bases). Germline loops: CDR1 MDHEN, CDR2 SYDVKM. Trimming took 6 bases from V and 3 from J, leaving 18 bases between them. The CDR3 is 16 amino acids. The CDR3 region has the DNA TGTGCCAGCAGCCTGCGGACAGTGGGGGTCTACAATGAGCAGTTCTTC. Its protein is CASSLRTVGVYNEQFF.

This chain uses TRBV6-4 with TRBJ2-1, with D unresolved. CDR1 is MRHNA and CDR2 is SNTAGT in the germline V gene. The CDR3 totals 13 residues. Trimming pared 4 bases from V and 5 bases from J, leaving 9 bases between. The CDR3 spells CASSGVGNNEQFF. DNA for the CDR3: TGTGCCAGCAGTGGAGTAGGAAACAATGAGCAGTTCTTC.

A word on this clone: Other DNA sequences of this sample code for an identical CDR3. The J gene is TRBJ1-2, the V gene TRBV7-9; D gene unclear. The V end was cut by 1 base, the J end by 2 bases, with 5 bases between. In germline, CDR1 is SEHNR, CDR2 FQNEAQ (reference sequence). The CDR3 spans 13 residues. This CDR3 reads CASSLEANYGYTF. The CDR3 nucleotides read TGTGCCAGCAGCTTAGAGGCCAACTATGGCTACACCTTC.

This chain links TRBV4-1 with TRBJ2-1; 9 bases line up with TRBD2. Germline-derived CDR1 and CDR2 are MGHRA and YSYEKL. This CDR3 has 15 residues. V gave up 6 bases and J gave up 2 bases; unmatched junction bases: 5. The CDR3 DNA sequence: TGCGCCAGCAGTCGTCTAGCGGGGACCTACAATGAGCAGTTCTTC. It encodes CASSRLAGTYNEQFF.

This chain uses TRBV7-8 with TRBJ2-1; 10 bases align to TRBD2. Germline CDR1 SGHVS, CDR2 FQNEAQ. The length of the CDR3 is 18 residues. With V trimmed by 4 bases and J by 5 bases, 14 bases remained unmatched. This CDR3 reads CASSSSGLAGARNNEQFF. The CDR3 coding sequence is TGTGCCAGCAGCTCCTCGGGGCTAGCGGGGGCCAGGAACAATGAGCAGTTCTTC.

Concerning this clone itself: The same CDR3 is also encoded by other DNA sequences in this sample. The genes are TRBV6-1 and TRBJ2-3; TRBD2 matches at 8 bases. V lost 3 bases, J lost 4 bases, and 6 bases stayed unmatched. The CDR3 runs to 15 residues. CDR1 MNHNS and CDR2 SASEGT come from the germline V gene. The CDR3 sequence is CASSEAAGGADTQYF. The CDR3 DNA reads as TGTGCCAGCAGTGAGGCAGCCGGGGGGGCAGATACGCAGTATTTT.

The J gene is TRBJ1-4, the V gene TRBV28; weak D call: TRBD1 (6 bases). The CDR3 sequence is 15 residues long. Germline CDR1 is MDHEN and CDR2 is SYDVKM. The V gene lost 11 bases and the J gene lost 0 bases, with 16 bases spanning the gap. CDR3 loop: CASEGGGTTNEKLFF. DNA for the CDR3: TGTGCCTCGGAAGGGGGAGGGACAACTAATGAAAAACTGTTTTTT.

The chain carries TRBV7-2 and TRBJ1-1; D is ambiguous. This CDR3 contains 14 residues. Germline CDR1 is SGHTA and CDR2 is FQGNSA. The ends were cut back, 1 base at V and 4 bases at J, with 10 bases in the middle. For the CDR3, the DNA is TGTGCCAGCAGCTTAGAGTGGGTATCCACTGAAGCTTTCTTT. As protein: CASSLEWVSTEAFF.

The DNA of the CDR3 is TGTGCCAGCAGCCCCGCAGGGAGGGTTGGCAATGAGCAGTTCTTC. This sequence encodes CASSPAGRVGNEQFF. The chain joins TRBV5-4 to TRBJ2-1; 7 nucleotides align to TRBD2. V was pared by 4 bases and J by 6 bases, with 10 bases of the junction left unmatched. CDR1 and CDR2 from the germline V gene are SGHNT and YYREEE (reference sequence). The CDR3 runs to 15 residues.

The rearrangement uses TRBV29-1 and TRBJ1-5; a weak D match, TRBD1 (6 bases). The CDR3 extends over 14 amino acids. V lost 4 bases and J lost 0, with 10 bases in between. Germline CDR1 reads SQVTM; CDR2 reads ANQGSEA. CDR3 sequence reads: CSVGTDYSNQPQHF. CDR3 DNA: TGCAGCGTTGGGACAGACTATAGCAATCAGCCCCAGCATTTT. Supplemented by reference TRBV29-1 and TRBJ1-5, the full variable domain reads SAVISQKPSRDICQRGTSLTIQCQVDSQVTMMFWYRQQPGQSLTLIATANQGSEATYESGFVIDKFPISRPNLTFSTLTVSNMSPEDSSIYLCSVGTDYSNQPQHFGDGTRLSIL.

The chain has TRBV5-1 and TRBJ2-7; D possibly corresponds to TRBD1 (6 bases). V lost 4 bases to trimming and J lost 0 bases, with 14 bases between them. The CDR3 is 15 residues long. CDR1 SGHRS and CDR2 YFSETQ come from the germline V gene. The CDR3 is CASSRDRSSSYEQYF. The CDR3 coding sequence is TGCGCCAGCAGCCGCGACAGGTCTAGCTCCTACGAGCAGTACTTC.

The chain recombines TRBV5-1 with TRBJ1-2; a possible D gene is TRBD1 (5 bases). V gave up 4 bases and J gave up 6 bases, with 19 bases separating them. This CDR3 is 15 amino acids long. In germline, CDR1 is SGHRS, CDR2 YFSETQ. CDR3 protein: CASSPGGTAGNGYTF. CDR3 DNA: TGCGCCAGCAGCCCCGGGGGGACGGCGGGAAATGGCTACACCTTC.

This sequence joins TRBV1 and TRBJ1-1. TRBV1 corresponds to a pseudogene. The CDR3 runs 17 residues. The CDR3: CTSSHSALALGNTEAFF. DNA of the CDR3: TGCACCAGCAGCCATTCGGCGCTCGCACTGGGGAACACTGAAGCTTTCTTT.

The table lists this clone with a few counts. This chain joins TRBV5-4 and TRBJ1-2; the D is unclear. The CDR3 length is 13 residues. Trimming stripped 3 bases from V and 5 bases from J, with 11 bases between. Germline V gene sequence: CDR1 SGHNT, CDR2 YYREEE (reference sequence). CDR3 sequence: CASSSRTEYGYTF. Here the CDR3 DNA reads TGTGCCAGCAGCTCCCGGACGGAGTATGGCTACACCTTC.

The chain links TRBV6-5 to TRBJ2-2, with 9 positions matching TRBD1. The CDR3 covers 11 residues. Trimming cost V 11 bases and J 5 bases; bases outside gene matches: 0. Germline V lookup: CDR1 MNHEY, CDR2 SVGAGI. CDR3 DNA sequence: TGTGCCGGACAGGGGACCGGGGAGCTGTTTTTT. Amino acids: CAGQGTGELFF.

The V call is TRBV4-1, the J call TRBJ1-6; D ambiguous. The V gene's germline CDR1 is MGHRA and CDR2 YSYEKL. The length of the CDR3 is 12 residues. The germline V and J ends were trimmed by 4 bases and 10 bases, with 8 bases remaining between them. CDR3 bases: TGCGCCAGCAGCCTACCAAGGTCACCCCTCCACTTT. Translating gives CASSLPRSPLHF.

CDR3 in amino acids: CASSLYPGTRRETQYF. The CDR3, as DNA: TGTGCCAGCAGCCTCTATCCGGGCACCAGGAGAGAGACCCAGTACTTC. This chain joins TRBV3-1 (or the pseudogene TRBV3-2) and TRBJ2-5; no clear D gene. Germline assignment: CDR1 LGHDT and CDR2 YNNKEL (reference sequence). Trimming took 4 bases from V and 4 from J, leaving 19 bases between them. This CDR3 is 16 amino acids long.

CDR3 nucleotides: TGTGCCAGCAGCCAAAGGGGGGAGACCCAGTACTTC. Translation gives CASSQRGETQYF. The gene calls are TRBV3-1 (or the pseudogene TRBV3-2) and TRBJ2-5; TRBD1 might be the D (6 bases). Germline values: CDR1 LGHDT, CDR2 YNNKEL (reference sequence). The CDR3 covers 12 residues. V was trimmed by 2 bases and J by 5 bases, leaving 6 bases between them.

V gene TRBV19 combines with J gene TRBJ1-2; D remains unclear. Looked up from germline, CDR1 is LNHDA and CDR2 is SQIVND (reference sequence). V lost 5 bases, J lost 8 bases, and 9 bases lay in between. The CDR3 extends over 11 amino acids. The CDR3 nucleotides read TGTGCCAGTAGTCCAGGCAACGGCTACACCTTC. Residues: CASSPGNGYTF.

In DNA form, the CDR3 reads TGTGCCAGCAGGGAGGGACAGGAGGGAAGCTATGGCTACACCTTC. It encodes CASREGQEGSYGYTF. The V and J genes are TRBV7-9 and TRBJ1-2; 8 nucleotides agree with TRBD1. V gave up 6 bases and J gave up 4 bases; unmatched junction bases: 10. The CDR3 consists of 15 residues. Germline loops: CDR1 SEHNR, CDR2 FQNEAQ (reference sequence).

The V and J genes are TRBV4-2 and TRBJ1-1; no clear D. With 1 base removed from V and 11 bases from J, the gap between germline ends came to 8 bases. CDR3 length: 11 residues. The germline V gene has CDR1 LGHNA and CDR2 YNFKEQ. The CDR3 loop is CASSQGQLAFF. The CDR3 DNA reads as TGTGCCAGCAGCCAAGGGCAGTTGGCTTTCTTT.

The rearrangement uses TRBV4-1 and TRBJ1-5; weak D call: TRBD1 (6 bases). The germline CDR1 and CDR2 sequences are MGHRA and YSYEKL. Trimming removed 0 bases from V and 7 bases from J, with 13 bases in between. This CDR3 is built from 15 residues. CDR3 sequence: CASSQDIRGGQPQHF. The CDR3 DNA is TGCGCCAGCAGCCAAGATATCAGGGGCGGACAGCCCCAGCATTTT.

V is TRBV10-3 and J is TRBJ2-2; D is unclear. The germline gives CDR1 ENHRY, CDR2 SYGVKD. This CDR3 region has 13 residues. Trimming took off 0 bases at V and 5 bases at J, with 4 bases between the two ends. Here the CDR3 reads CAISESDTGELFF. CDR3 nucleotide sequence: TGTGCCATCAGTGAGTCGGATACCGGGGAGCTGTTTTTT.

This clone was found once. The chain is built from TRBV5-1 and TRBJ2-1, with TRBD1 identical over 9 bases. The CDR3 length is 14 residues. CDR1 SGHRS and CDR2 YFSETQ come from the germline V gene. V was pared by 0 bases and J by 8 bases, with 3 bases of the junction left unmatched. CDR3 protein: CASSLGDRADEQFF. The CDR3 nucleotides read TGCGCCAGCAGCTTGGGGGACAGGGCCGATGAGCAGTTCTTC.

The rearrangement links TRBV28 to TRBJ2-1, with D perhaps being TRBD1 or TRBD2 (6 bases each). The germline V gene encodes CDR1 MDHEN and CDR2 SYDVKM. There are 16 residues in the CDR3. The V and J ends lost 5 bases and 0 bases respectively, with 14 bases between them. The CDR3 DNA sequence: TGTGCCAGCAGTCGCTCGAGGGGGGACTCCTACAATGAGCAGTTCTTC. Its translation: CASSRSRGDSYNEQFF.